The clone carrying this T cell receptor beta chain was counted between two and nine times. V lost 7 bases and J lost 7, with 11 bases in between. The CDR3 is 11 residues long. Germline-derived CDR1 and CDR2 are DFQATT and SNEGSKA (reference sequence). Original data processing: Amplification with reference gene primers provided the estimates of nucleated cell counts. Profiling relied on immunoSEQ multiplex PCR, and the TCRdb table lists in-frame clones only, not all of them. V and J calls and clone size are given by that table; D and trimming were obtained from the DNA. The top ten clones hold about 0.91% of a sample with under 550,000 clones, over 85% of them seen once. This entry comes from a study of blood T cell repertoires in COVID-19. In the study overall: The origin of the acute and convalescent COVID-19 samples was the United States, Italy and Spain.

The sample comprised peripheral blood. The rearrangement joins TRBV20-1 to TRBJ2-1; possible D gene TRBD2, 5 bases. The sequence was collected from a man between 18 and 29 years old with COVID-19, enrolled during active disease. CDR3 sequence reads: CSGASGNEQFF. The CDR3, as DNA: TGCAGTGGAGCAAGCGGAAATGAGCAGTTCTTC.